One sample yielded the 29 T cell receptor beta chains listed below, sequenced in a study of shared clonotypes between healthy human individuals. Repertoires were generated with immunoSEQ multiplex PCR, while TCRdb's copy carries only in-frame clones and drops some. This table has roughly 2.2 million clones, 90% to 95% appearing once. Material: naive CD4+ T cells from PBMCs. The subset is: CD45RA+ positively selected. The receptors stem from a man aged 18 to 29 in good health. Some clones in this sample may be carry-over from other donors' samples.

The V gene is TRBV28, the J gene TRBJ1-2; D ambiguous. CDR3 size: 14 residues. Germline lookup yields CDR1 MDHEN and CDR2 SYDVKM. V was shortened by 3 bases and J by 4 bases, with 12 bases between the two germline ends. This CDR3 is CASSLTRVSYGYTF. CDR3 coding DNA: TGTGCCAGCAGTTTGACCCGGGTTTCCTATGGCTACACCTTC.

The chain carries TRBV9 and TRBJ2-1; 9 positions agree with TRBD2. V trimming: 3 bases; J trimming: 0 bases; junction bases outside the gene matches: 7. The CDR3 covers 17 residues. Germline CDR1 and CDR2: SGDLS and YYNGEE. DNA of the CDR3: TGTGCCAGCAGCGCTGGAGCGGGAGGCAGCTCCTACAATGAGCAGTTCTTC. It translates to CASSAGAGGSSYNEQFF.

J is TRBJ2-1 and V is TRBV9; D remains unclear. The CDR3 sequence is 13 residues long. The V end was cut by 4 bases, the J end by 7 bases, with 12 bases between. Germline V gives CDR1 SGDLS, CDR2 YYNGEE. This CDR3 reads CASSLDAENEQFF. The CDR3 DNA is TGTGCCAGCAGCCTAGATGCCGAGAATGAGCAGTTCTTC. The full variable domain, rest sourced from reference TRBV9 and TRBJ2-1, is DSGVTQTPKHLITATGQRVTLRCSPRSGDLSVYWYQQSLDQGLQFLIQYYNGEERAKGNILERFSAQQFPDLHSELNLSSLELGDSALYFCASSLDAENEQFFGPGTRLTVL.

Only one count was recorded for this clone. Other DNA sequences in this specimen translate into the identical CDR3. This chain links TRBV7-2 with TRBJ1-1; D might be TRBD1 (5 bases). Between the trimmed V and J ends, which lost 5 bases and 1 base, there was a span of 14 bases. The CDR3 extends over 15 amino acids. The germline V gene encodes CDR1 SGHTA and CDR2 FQGNSA. CDR3 sequence (DNA): TGTGCCAGCAGCCTACAGGTCCTCGAGAACACTGAAGCTTTCTTT. Translated, it gives CASSLQVLENTEAFF.

In this sample, this clone turned up once. The J gene is TRBJ2-1, the V gene TRBV28; TRBD2 aligns across 8 bases. Per germline, CDR1 MDHEN and CDR2 SYDVKM. The CDR3 is 17 amino acids. With 7 bases clipped from V and 0 bases from J, the junction kept 11 bases outside the gene matches. CDR3 bases: TGTGCCAGCAAATCCAGCAGCGGGGGCTTCTCCTACAATGAGCAGTTCTTC. Translating it yields CASKSSSGGFSYNEQFF.

The chain combines TRBV19 with TRBJ2-7; no clear D gene. The CDR3 is made up of 15 amino acids. Between the trimmed V and J ends, which lost 6 bases and 2 bases, there was a span of 17 bases. Germline CDR1 and CDR2: LNHDA and SQIVND (reference sequence). The CDR3 bases are TGTGCCAGTAGAAGTGTAAGGGCAGGCGCCTACGAGCAGTACTTC. This sequence encodes CASRSVRAGAYEQYF.

CDR3 nucleotide sequence: TGCGCCAGCAGCTCCAGGCTATCTAGCGGGAGAATTTTCCCCTCCTCCTACGAGCAGTACTTC. Translation: CASSSRLSSGRIFPSSYEQYF. The rearrangement joins TRBV5-1 to TRBJ2-7, with 10 bases matching TRBD2. Per germline, CDR1 SGHRS and CDR2 YFSETQ. With V trimmed by 3 bases and J by 0 bases, 21 bases remained unmatched. This CDR3 is built from 21 residues.

V usage is TRBV11-3 and J usage is TRBJ2-7, with 9 bases that match TRBD1. The germline CDR1 and CDR2 sequences are SGHNT and YENEEA. V shed 5 bases, J shed 6 bases, and the junction held 5 bases outside the gene matches. The CDR3 contains 13 residues. For the CDR3, the DNA is TGTGCCAGCAGCCCGGGACAGGGAGGCGAGCAGTACTTC. Translating it yields CASSPGQGGEQYF.

The chain carries TRBV5-4 and TRBJ2-1; D gene ambiguous. The length of the CDR3 is 14 residues. CDR1 SGHNT and CDR2 YYREEE come from the germline V gene (reference sequence). With 6 bases removed from V and 0 bases from J, the gap between germline ends came to 10 bases. The CDR3 sequence: CASTNPSSYNEQFF. The CDR3 DNA follows: TGTGCCAGCACCAATCCTAGCTCCTACAATGAGCAGTTCTTC.

The chain couples TRBV7-9 to TRBJ1-2, with 9 bases matching TRBD1. The germline V gene has CDR1 SEHNR and CDR2 FQNEAQ (reference sequence). The CDR3 sequence is 14 residues long. After removal of 0 bases from V and 9 bases from J, the junction contained 5 bases not matched to a gene. CDR3 amino acids: CASSLAGTGSSYTF. In nucleotides, the CDR3 is TGTGCCAGCAGCTTAGCCGGGACAGGGTCAAGCTACACCTTC.

The chain joins TRBV6-1 to TRBJ2-1; the D gene is possibly TRBD1 (5 bases). The CDR3 spans 14 residues. Germline CDR1 is MNHNS and CDR2 is SASEGT. The V gene lost 1 base and the J gene lost 9 bases, with 13 bases spanning the gap. The CDR3, as DNA: TGTGCCAGCAGTGAAGGTTCAGGGTCCGGTGAGCAGTTCTTC. This translates into CASSEGSGSGEQFF.

Worth noting for this clone: Other DNA sequences within the sample encode an identical CDR3. This rearrangement joins TRBV7-2 to TRBJ2-3; D gene uncertain. V was pared by 1 base and J by 0 bases, with 5 bases between. The CDR3 has 14 amino acids. Germline CDR1 and CDR2: SGHTA and FQGNSA. CDR3 DNA sequence: TGTGCCAGCAGCTTAGTTGGCAGCACAGATACGCAGTATTTT. As protein: CASSLVGSTDTQYF.

The chain carries TRBV6-1 and TRBJ1-6; unclear D gene. Per the germline V gene, CDR1 is MNHNS and CDR2 is SASEGT. The CDR3 runs 14 residues. Trimming cost V 4 bases and J 9 bases, with 13 bases left between them. CDR3 amino acids: CASSVVGLRSPLHF. The CDR3 DNA follows: TGTGCCAGCAGTGTAGTAGGGCTGCGTTCACCCCTCCACTTT.

As for this clone: This sample also contains other DNA sequences that code for the same CDR3. V usage is TRBV6-1 and J usage is TRBJ2-5; 9 positions agree with TRBD1. V gave up 6 bases and J gave up 5 bases; unmatched junction bases: 7. Per germline, CDR1 MNHNS and CDR2 SASEGT. The CDR3 runs to 14 residues. CDR3 region: CASRPGTGKETQYF. The CDR3, as DNA: TGTGCCAGCAGACCGGGGACAGGGAAGGAGACCCAGTACTTC.

This clone has a single count. The chain couples TRBV28 to TRBJ1-1; perhaps TRBD1 as D (6 bases). The CDR3 consists of 15 residues. Trimming removed 4 bases from V and 6 bases from J, with 18 bases in between. Germline V gene sequence: CDR1 MDHEN, CDR2 SYDVKM. CDR3 in DNA: TGTGCCAGCAGTTCTTCCGCGGCACAGGGCGCTGAAGCTTTCTTT. This encodes CASSSSAAQGAEAFF.

The chain has TRBV5-1 and TRBJ2-5; possibly TRBD1 for D (5 bases). The CDR3 runs 16 residues. Germline V gives CDR1 SGHRS, CDR2 YFSETQ. V was shortened by 0 bases and J by 2 bases, with 14 bases between the two germline ends. The CDR3 sequence is CASSLGWGGLQETQYF. CDR3 DNA: TGCGCCAGCAGCTTGGGATGGGGCGGCCTTCAAGAGACCCAGTACTTC. The variable domain in full, with the rest retrieved from reference TRBV5-1 and TRBJ2-5, is KAGVTQTPRYLIKTRGQQVTLSCSPISGHRSVSWYQQTPGQGLQFLFEYFSETQRNKGNFPGRFSGRQFSNSRSEMNVSTLELGDSALYLCASSLGWGGLQETQYFGPGTRLLVL.

About this clone itself: This sample includes further DNA sequences coding for the same CDR3. The chain combines TRBV5-1 with TRBJ2-6; D gene uncertain. Germline lookup yields CDR1 SGHRS and CDR2 YFSETQ. The CDR3 loop spans 15 amino acids. V lost 4 bases, J lost 0 bases, and 8 bases lay in between. In DNA form, the CDR3 reads TGCGCCAGCAGCCCCGCGCGCTCTGGGGCCAACGTCCTGACTTTC. It codes for CASSPARSGANVLTF.

The V gene is TRBV28, the J gene TRBJ2-1, with 7 bases matching TRBD2. Trimming at V came to 6 bases and at J to 4 bases, leaving 12 bases not matched to a gene. CDR1 and CDR2 (germline): MDHEN, SYDVKM. This CDR3 is built from 16 residues. Written as DNA, the CDR3 is TGTGCCAGCAGGGGCCCCGGCGGGAGAGTTTACAATGAGCAGTTCTTC. It is translated as CASRGPGGRVYNEQFF.

V and J are TRBV28 and TRBJ2-3; no definite D call. The CDR3 extends over 15 amino acids. CDR1 and CDR2 from the germline V gene are MDHEN and SYDVKM. Trimming cost V 6 bases and J 0 bases, with 13 bases left between them. CDR3 amino acids: CASSPLGGSTDTQYF. The CDR3 DNA reads as TGTGCCAGCAGCCCCTTGGGCGGTAGCACAGATACGCAGTATTTT.

This rearrangement joins TRBV7-2 to TRBJ2-7; D not certain. The germline V gene has CDR1 SGHTA and CDR2 FQGNSA. The V end was cut by 2 bases, the J end by 10 bases, with 18 bases between. This CDR3 has 14 residues. The CDR3 DNA follows: TGTGCCAGCAGCTTACAACCCGTACCCGTGGATCAGTACTTC. Its translation is CASSLQPVPVDQYF.

This chain connects TRBV6-5 to TRBJ1-1; D gene unclear. The CDR3 spans 13 residues. Germline V CDR1 and CDR2: MNHEY, SVGAGI. V was cut by 6 bases and J by 2 bases, with 10 bases left in between. The CDR3: CASSLGTNTEAFF. CDR3 sequence (DNA): TGTGCCAGCAGCCTCGGAACAAACACTGAAGCTTTCTTT.

The genes are TRBV5-1 and TRBJ2-7; 9 bases map to TRBD1. CDR3 length: 17 amino acids. Germline V CDR1 and CDR2: SGHRS, YFSETQ. The J segment lost 5 bases and the V segment lost 4 bases, leaving 16 bases of the junction unmatched. The chain's CDR3 is CASSQTPMTGGRDEQYF. In DNA, the CDR3 is TGCGCCAGCAGCCAAACCCCGATGACAGGGGGTCGGGACGAGCAGTACTTC.

The CDR3 sequence is CATTSGRSYNEQFF. CDR3 nucleotides: TGTGCCACCACGAGCGGGAGGTCCTACAATGAGCAGTTCTTC. This sequence joins TRBV19 and TRBJ2-1; the match to TRBD2 covers 9 bases. Germline CDR1 reads LNHDA; CDR2 reads SQIVND (reference sequence). Unmatched junction bases numbered 5, after V lost 10 bases and J lost 1 base. There are 14 residues in the CDR3.

The J gene is TRBJ2-2, the V gene TRBV7-3; D unclear. The V end was cut by 0 bases, the J end by 1 base, with 6 bases between. This CDR3 has 15 residues. The germline V gene encodes CDR1 SGHTA and CDR2 FQGTGA. CDR3 residues: CASSLTKGNTGELFF. In DNA form, the CDR3 reads TGTGCCAGCAGCTTAACGAAGGGGAACACCGGGGAGCTGTTTTTT.

The chain is built from TRBV11-2 and TRBJ2-5; tentative D call: TRBD1 (5 bases). The J call is doubtful: the DNA matches TRBJ2-7 better. The CDR3 consists of 14 residues. From germline, CDR1 is SGHAT and CDR2 FQNNGV. CDR3 nucleotides: TGTGCCAGCAGCGTATACAGGAGTTCCTACGAGCAGTACTTC. Protein sequence: CASSVYRSSYEQYF.

This clone was observed a handful of times. The chain links TRBV2 to TRBJ1-1; the match to TRBD1 covers 11 bases. Unmatched junction bases numbered 12, after V lost 5 bases and J lost 7 bases. The germline gives CDR1 SNHLY, CDR2 FYNNEI. This CDR3 region has 16 residues. The CDR3 protein is CASSSGQGAKGDEAFF. DNA of the CDR3: TGTGCCAGCAGTTCTGGACAGGGGGCGAAGGGGGATGAAGCTTTCTTT.

The genes are TRBV6-6 and TRBJ2-3, with 10 bases lining up with TRBD1. Trimming cost V 2 bases and J 4 bases; bases outside gene matches: 0. Per germline, CDR1 MNHNY and CDR2 SVGAGI (reference sequence). The CDR3 totals 14 residues. CDR3 residues: CASSYGQGADTQYF. CDR3 DNA sequence: TGTGCCAGCAGTTACGGACAGGGGGCAGATACGCAGTATTTT.

The chain uses TRBV28 and TRBJ2-7; D is ambiguous. The CDR3 has 11 residues. CDR1 and CDR2 (germline): MDHEN, SYDVKM. Trimming cost V 7 bases and J 7 bases, with 11 bases left between them. The CDR3 nucleotides read TGTGCCAGCACTAGTTCTAGAGAGCAGTACTTC. Amino acids: CASTSSREQYF.

The J gene is TRBJ1-5, the V gene TRBV19, with 10 bases matching TRBD1. The trim removed 7 bases at V and 4 bases at J, leaving 13 bases unmatched. Germline V gene data show CDR1 as LNHDA and CDR2 as SQIVND (reference sequence). The CDR3 runs to 17 residues. The CDR3 here is CASTLLRDRGDNQPQHF. The CDR3 DNA reads as TGTGCCAGTACCCTCCTCCGGGACAGGGGAGATAATCAGCCCCAGCATTTT.